The clone carrying this T cell receptor (beta chain) was counted many times. This CDR3 spans 15 amino acids. V shed 10 bases and J shed 6 bases, with 25 bases lying between them. The V gene's germline CDR1 is LNHDA and CDR2 SQIVND (reference sequence). This sample is drawn from a study of tumor and adjacent non-tumor tissue in lung cancer. A modified ARM-PCR protocol with three rounds of nested PCR amplified TCRbeta. TCRdb independently ran MiXCR on the multiplex PCR reads; one entry per CDR3 protein. The sample has tens of thousands of distinct CDR3 sequences; 61% are singletons. No cell sorting was done before RNA was extracted from the tissue. The normal lung tissue was taken more than 3 cm from the tumor edge.

The sequencing input was distant non-tumor lung tissue. The chain carries TRBV19 and TRBJ2-7; D possibly corresponds to TRBD2 (7 bases). This TCR was recovered from a man in his 70s with non-small cell lung cancer. CDR3 nucleotide sequence: TGTGCCACTCAAAACCCGGGGGGCCGGGGATTCGAGCAGTACTTC. Its protein is CATQNPGGRGFEQYF.